This section outlines one T cell receptor (beta chain) sequence together with its context. In the original workflow: It was from reference gene primer amplification that nucleated cell counts were estimated. Method: immunoSEQ multiplex PCR; TCRdb's copy keeps in-frame clones and lacks some. For V, J and clone size, that table is used; D and trimming come from the DNA. The sample records tens of thousands of clones, approximately 91% being singletons. The data were taken from a study of blood T cell repertoires in COVID-19. Overall study context: Specimens from acute and convalescent COVID-19 originated in the United States, Italy and Spain.

This CDR3 has 13 residues. Trimming took 7 bases from V and 10 from J; bases not matched to a gene: 9. Looked up from germline, CDR1 is SGHAT and CDR2 is FQNNGV. The sequence was obtained from a man aged 45-65 years with acute or convalescent COVID-19. Source material: peripheral blood. The chain carries TRBV11-2 and TRBJ2-1; 8 bases fit TRBD2. CDR3 residues: CASTLRGGWEQFF. The CDR3 DNA sequence: TGTGCCAGCACCTTGCGCGGGGGGTGGGAGCAGTTCTTC.